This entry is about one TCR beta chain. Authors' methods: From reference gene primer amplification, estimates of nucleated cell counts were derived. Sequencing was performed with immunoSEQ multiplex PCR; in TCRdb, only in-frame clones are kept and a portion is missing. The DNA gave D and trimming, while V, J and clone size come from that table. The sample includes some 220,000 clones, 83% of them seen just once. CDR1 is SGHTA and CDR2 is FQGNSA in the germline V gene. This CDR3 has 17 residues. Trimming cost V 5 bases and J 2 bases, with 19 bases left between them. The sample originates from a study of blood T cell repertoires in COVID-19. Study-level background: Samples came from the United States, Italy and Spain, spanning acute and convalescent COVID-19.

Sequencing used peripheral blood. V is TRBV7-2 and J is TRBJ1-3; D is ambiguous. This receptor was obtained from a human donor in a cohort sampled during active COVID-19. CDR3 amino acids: CASSLTQTGAAGNTIYF. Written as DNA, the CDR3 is TGTGCCAGCAGCCTAACCCAGACGGGAGCTGCTGGAAACACCATATATTTT.